These T cell receptor beta chains were read from a single sample in a study of cytomegalovirus exposure and HLA in healthy donors. Only in-frame clones appear in the TCRdb table, and some are missing; sequencing was by immunoSEQ multiplex PCR. This sample carries some 190,000 clones, approximately 86% of them seen once, and the ten largest clones take 1.5% to 2%. Sequenced sample: PBMCs. These receptors came from a woman between 18 and 30 years old in good health and CMV-seronegative. CDR3s include the opening cysteine and the closing phenylalanine or tryptophan. D genes are given only for firm matches. The size entry is marked missing in some rows and otherwise reads once, few, many or a size class.

d_gene	v_gene	len	abundance	j_gene	CDR3nt	CDR3aa
TRBD2	TRBV11-3	17	NA	TRBJ2-7	TGTGCCAGCAGCTTAAACGGGAGGGCCCTCAAAGAGTACGAGCAGTACTTC	CASSLNGRALKEYEQYF
TRBD1	TRBV15	15	NA	TRBJ2-7	TGTGCCACCAGCAGAGAGACAGGGACCCTAAGTGAGCAGTACTTC	CATSRETGTLSEQYF
NA	TRBV18	12	once	TRBJ2-7	TGTGCCAGCTCAGCGGGACTTTACGAGCAGTACTTC	CASSAGLYEQYF
NA	TRBV10-2	13	NA	TRBJ2-7	TGCGCCAGCAGGAACGGTGGGCCCTACGAGCAGTACTTC	CASRNGGPYEQYF
TRBD1	TRBV9	17	NA	TRBJ1-3	TGTGCCAGCAGCGTAGATCAGGGGGCAGTATCAGGAAACACCATATATTTT	CASSVDQGAVSGNTIYF
TRBD2	TRBV6-1	15	NA	TRBJ2-3	TGTGCCAGCAGTGAAAGCGGGAGGTCAACAGATACGCAGTATTTT	CASSESGRSTDTQYF
TRBD2	TRBV11-1	18	NA	TRBJ2-1	TGTGCCAGCAGCAGCGACGGGACTAGTACCCCTCGTACTCATGAGCAGTTCTTC	CASSSDGTSTPRTHEQFF
NA	TRBV9	15	NA	TRBJ2-1	TGTGCCAGCAGCGTAGATACAGGAGTCTACAATGAGCAGTTCTTC	CASSVDTGVYNEQFF
NA	TRBV28	12	NA	TRBJ1-3	TGTGCCAGCGAGGGTCCTGGAAACACCATATATTTT	CASEGPGNTIYF
TRBD2	TRBV6-5	15	NA	TRBJ2-3	TGTGCCAGCAGTTCTAGCGGGAGTAGCACAGATACGCAGTATTTT	CASSSSGSSTDTQYF
TRBD1	TRBV13	15	NA	TRBJ2-1	TGTGCCAGCAGTCCTTCGGGACAGGGATCGAATGAGCAGTTCTTC	CASSPSGQGSNEQFF
NA	TRBV7-6	15	NA	TRBJ2-7	TGTGCCAGCAGCTCCTTACAGGGTCTCTCCTACGAGCAGTACTTC	CASSSLQGLSYEQYF
TRBD1	TRBV7-9	17	NA	TRBJ2-2	TGTGCCAGCAGCTTCGAGAGGGGGACAGGGCGCACCGGGGAGCTGTTTTTT	CASSFERGTGRTGELFF
NA	TRBV15	14	NA	TRBJ1-5	TGTGCCACCAGCAGAGATCAGCAGGATCAGCCCCAGCATTTT	CATSRDQQDQPQHF
NA	TRBV2	17	NA	TRBJ1-1	TGTGCCAGCAGTGAATGGATCGATAGGGGTTTGAACACTGAAGCTTTCTTT	CASSEWIDRGLNTEAFF
TRBD1	TRBV7-8	13	NA	TRBJ2-1	TGTGCCAGCAGCCCAGGGACAGTCAATGAGCAGTTCTTC	CASSPGTVNEQFF
NA	TRBV2	14	NA	TRBJ1-5	TGTGCCAGCAGTGTCTCCAGGGGTGGTCAGCCCCAGCATTTT	CASSVSRGGQPQHF
NA	TRBV27	15	NA	TRBJ2-3	TGTGCCAGCAGTTCCCCGCGGGTTGGCACAGATACGCAGTATTTT	CASSSPRVGTDTQYF
TRBD2	TRBV9	15	NA	TRBJ2-1	TGTGCCAGCAGCGTAGGACTAGCGGGATACAATGAGCAGTTCTTC	CASSVGLAGYNEQFF
NA	TRBV7-6	12	NA	TRBJ2-1	TGTGCCAGCAGTGCCACAGGGAACGAGCAGTTCTTC	CASSATGNEQFF
NA	TRBV18	14	NA	TRBJ2-3	TGTGCCAGCTCACCCAGGGGAACGACAGATACGCAGTATTTT	CASSPRGTTDTQYF
NA	TRBV7-2	14	NA	TRBJ2-7	TGTGCCAGCAGCAGAACCAGGGGATGGGACGAGCAGTACTTC	CASSRTRGWDEQYF
TRBD1	TRBV5-6	14	NA	TRBJ2-5	TGTGCCAGCAGCTCGTCGGACAGGGGTGAGACCCAGTACTTC	CASSSSDRGETQYF
TRBD1	TRBV2	15	once	TRBJ2-3	TGTGCCAGCAGTGGGCAGGGGGCGTTGGCAGATACGCAGTATTTT	CASSGQGALADTQYF
NA	TRBV7-8	14	NA	TRBJ2-5	TGTGCCAGCAGCCAGCGGACTGCGCAAGAGACCCAGTACTTC	CASSQRTAQETQYF
NA	TRBV14	18	NA	TRBJ2-7	TGTGCCAGCAGCCAAGCCCCGGGGGGCCCCGAGAAGAGATACGAGCAGTACTTC	CASSQAPGGPEKRYEQYF
TRBD1	TRBV6-5	15	NA	TRBJ1-4	TGTGCCAGCAGGGGGGACAGTTCAACTAATGAAAAACTGTTTTTT	CASRGDSSTNEKLFF
TRBD2	TRBV27	17	NA	TRBJ2-3	TGTGCCAGCCGATCATACCCCCTAGCGGGACCCACAGATACGCAGTATTTT	CASRSYPLAGPTDTQYF
TRBD1	TRBV30	15	few	TRBJ2-1	TGTGCCTGGAGTGCTTGGGACAGGGGATACAATGAGCAGTTCTTC	CAWSAWDRGYNEQFF
TRBD2	TRBV13	19	NA	TRBJ2-4	TGTGCCAGCAGCTTAGAAGGACTAGCGGGGGCCGGGACCAAAAACATTCAGTACTTC	CASSLEGLAGAGTKNIQYF
TRBD1	TRBV7-9	15	NA	TRBJ2-7	TGTGCCAGCAGCTTAGTTGGCAGGGGGCCCCCCGAGCAGTACTTC	CASSLVGRGPPEQYF
TRBD1	TRBV7-9	16	NA	TRBJ2-7	TGTGCCAGCAGCACCCTTGGACAGGGGGGCGCGTACGAGCAGTACTTC	CASSTLGQGGAYEQYF
TRBD1	TRBV5-1	13	NA	TRBJ2-7	TGCGCCAGCAGCTTAGACAGGGCCTACGAGCAGTACTTC	CASSLDRAYEQYF
TRBD1	TRBV28	18	NA	TRBJ1-3	TGTGCCAGCAGTTTGGGAGGGACAGGGGTTCTCTCTGGAAACACCATATATTTT	CASSLGGTGVLSGNTIYF
TRBD1	TRBV7-6	14	NA	TRBJ1-1	TGTGCCAGCAGTCGGGGGGACAGGGACTATGAAGCTTTCTTT	CASSRGDRDYEAFF
NA	TRBV2	13	NA	TRBJ1-4	TGTGCCAGCAGTGATGGGCCTAATGAAAAACTGTTTTTT	CASSDGPNEKLFF
NA	TRBV6-1	17	few	TRBJ2-3	TGTGCCAGCAGTGCTTTACAGGGTCCCTATACCACAGATACGCAGTATTTT	CASSALQGPYTTDTQYF
NA	TRBV19	17	NA	TRBJ1-5	TGTGCCAGTCAAAGGCGGGCAGGACTCTATAGCAATCAGCCCCAGCATTTT	CASQRRAGLYSNQPQHF
NA	TRBV5-1	15	NA	TRBJ2-3	TGCGCCAGCGGCTCCGACTCACCCAACACAGATACGCAGTATTTT	CASGSDSPNTDTQYF
NA	TRBV7-6	12	NA	TRBJ2-2	TGTGCCAGCAGCTTAGGGCTCGGGGAGCTGTTTTTT	CASSLGLGELFF
NA	TRBV12-5	10	few	TRBJ1-1	TGTGCTAGTGGTACGGGTGAAGCTTTCTTT	CASGTGEAFF
TRBD2	TRBV5-4	15	NA	TRBJ2-7	TGTGCCAGCAGCCCACCGGGACTAGCGGACTACGAGCAGTACTTC	CASSPPGLADYEQYF
NA	TRBV11-2	14	NA	TRBJ2-1	TGTGCCAGCACCCAGGGAGGATACTACAATGAGCAGTTCTTC	CASTQGGYYNEQFF
TRBD1	TRBV5-1	14	NA	TRBJ2-6	TGCGCCAGCAGGACAGGGTCTGGGGCCAACGTCCTGACTTTC	CASRTGSGANVLTF
NA	TRBV9	16	NA	TRBJ2-3	TGTGCCAGCAGCCCCGGGGGGCGGGGTTCGGGAGATACGCAGTATTTT	CASSPGGRGSGDTQYF
TRBD1	TRBV27	13	few	TRBJ1-1	TGTGCCAGCAGTTCGGGACAGTACACTGAAGCTTTCTTT	CASSSGQYTEAFF
NA	TRBV27	15	NA	TRBJ1-4	TGTGCCAGCAGTTCTCGGGGGTCTCCAGATGAAAAACTGTTTTTT	CASSSRGSPDEKLFF
NA	TRBV7-9	15	NA	TRBJ1-4	TGTGCCAGCAGCCCCCGGGGGGGGCGGGTTGAAAAACTGTTTTTT	CASSPRGGRVEKLFF
TRBD1	TRBV9	15	once	TRBJ2-5	TGTGCCAGCAGCCCCGGGACAGGGGGTCCAGAGACCCAGTACTTC	CASSPGTGGPETQYF
TRBD1	TRBV2	15	NA	TRBJ1-2	TGTGCCAGCAGTGGGAGACAGGGAGCTTACTATGGCTACACCTTC	CASSGRQGAYYGYTF
NA	TRBV19	14	NA	TRBJ1-2	TGTGCCAGTAGTAGCTGGTCGTCCGGTATGGGCTACACCTTC	CASSSWSSGMGYTF
NA	TRBV28	12	few	TRBJ1-2	TGTGCCAGCAGTTCTACAGAGTATGGCTACACCTTC	CASSSTEYGYTF
NA	TRBV2	11	NA	TRBJ1-1	TGTGCCAGCGTTAAGAACACTGAAGCTTTCTTT	CASVKNTEAFF
NA	TRBV28	14	NA	TRBJ1-5	TGTGCCAGCAGTCCACCGGACTGGACTCAGCCCCAGCATTTT	CASSPPDWTQPQHF
NA	TRBV6-5	14	once	TRBJ2-7	TGTGCCAGCAGTTACTCGCACCAGGGCTACGAGCAGTACTTC	CASSYSHQGYEQYF
NA	TRBV5-5	15	NA	TRBJ1-5	TGTGCCAGCAGCTTGGTGGGGCAGGCTGGTAAGGCCCAGCATTTT	CASSLVGQAGKAQHF
NA	TRBV4-1	14	NA	TRBJ1-5	TGCGCCAGCAGCCAATTGTATAGCAATCAGCCCCAGCATTTT	CASSQLYSNQPQHF
TRBD2	TRBV5-4	16	few	TRBJ2-2	TGTGCCAGCAGCCCTTCTAGCGGACGGAACACCGGGGAGCTGTTTTTT	CASSPSSGRNTGELFF
TRBD1	TRBV2	16	NA	TRBJ2-1	TGTGCCAGCAGGCGGATGAGGGACAGGATTAACAATGAGCAGTTCTTC	CASRRMRDRINNEQFF